This TCR beta chain originates from a study of CD8 T cells in Susac syndrome. Study results and limitations: The study's TCR sequencing and HLA analysis drew on a certain number of individuals. That number was acknowledged as relatively small.

Trimming stripped 0 bases from V and 7 bases from J, with 7 bases between. CDR1 is LGHDT and CDR2 is YNNKEL in the germline V gene (reference sequence). This CDR3 comprises 13 residues. An amount of RNA that ranged from roughly 0.5 to 1 ug was reverse transcribed with random hexamers. Across 54 Vbeta and 13 Jbeta, TCR beta CDR3 was amplified with immunoSEQ multiplex PCR. TCRdb processed the immunoSEQ multiplex PCR reads anew with MiXCR; each CDR3 protein has one entry. The table records about 430,000 distinct CDR3 sequences, around 85% of them present only once. Sequencing of TCR beta was performed on blood CD8+ and CD4+ T cells. The CD8+ and CD4+ T cells were negatively isolated, with the TEMRA cells enriched by FACS. A word on this clonotype: Its antigen is as yet unknown.

Sequencing was performed on CD8+ T cells from PBMCs. The receptor's source is a human donor with multiple sclerosis. The chain uses TRBV3-1 and TRBJ2-1; no definite D call. In DNA, the CDR3 is TGTGCCAGCAGCCAAGAAAACAAAAATGAGCAGTTCTTC. Its translation: CASSQENKNEQFF.